This paragraph reports one T cell receptor beta chain. The data derive from a study of cytomegalovirus exposure and HLA in healthy donors. Amplification used 60 Vbeta primers and 13 Jbeta primers. The table came from immunoSEQ multiplex PCR; TCRdb's copy has only in-frame clones and leaves some out. This sample yields 79,000 or so clones, of which around 79% are seen a single time; about 22% belongs to the top ten. The TCR originated in a middle-aged woman in good health and CMV-seropositive. The sample comprised PBMCs.

For the CDR3, the DNA is TGTGCCAGCAGCTTGGTGGGACAGGTCATGAACGAGCAGTACTTC. The encoded protein is CASSLVGQVMNEQYF. The genes are TRBV5-4 and TRBJ2-7, with 8 bases aligning to TRBD1. The CDR3 consists of 15 residues. Germline values: CDR1 SGHNT, CDR2 YYREEE (reference sequence). V shed 0 bases, J shed 5 bases, and the junction held 7 bases outside the gene matches.